This T cell receptor beta chain originates from a study of shared clonotypes between healthy human individuals. Regarding the study as a whole: Sharing across four donors was highest in naive CD4 (around 5%) and lowest in memory CD8 (0.4%). Compared with clonotypes that all four donors shared, non-shared clonotypes had lower generation probabilities.

A note on this clone: Its antigen is unidentified.

Division of CD4+ cells produced a CD45RA+ naive subset and a CD45RA-negative memory subset. Researchers divided each subset's genomic DNA evenly across several immunoSEQ plates. TCRdb's copy holds only in-frame clones and misses some; the assay was immunoSEQ multiplex PCR. The repertoire holds approximately 2.5 million clones, with roughly 93% as singletons. Germline-derived CDR1 and CDR2 are SGDLS and YYNGEE. The CDR3 is made up of 16 amino acids. Trimming removed 2 bases from V and 5 bases from J, with 19 bases in between. The chain recombines TRBV9 with TRBJ2-5; TRBD1 might be the D (6 bases). The sequencing sample was made of naive CD4+ T cells from PBMCs. Subset of the sample: CD45RA+ positively selected. The TCR was taken from a man between 18 and 29 years old in good health. Some clones in this sample may be carry-over from other donors' samples. CDR3: CASSVGAGELIETQYF. The CDR3 DNA reads TGTGCCAGCAGCGTTGGCGCAGGGGAGCTGATTGAGACCCAGTACTTC. The full variable domain, its missing parts supplied by reference TRBV9 and TRBJ2-5, is DSGVTQTPKHLITATGQRVTLRCSPRSGDLSVYWYQQSLDQGLQFLIQYYNGEERAKGNILERFSAQQFPDLHSELNLSSLELGDSALYFCASSVGAGELIETQYFGPGTRLLVL.